What follows are 3 T cell receptor beta chains derived from one specimen sequenced in a study of blood T cell repertoires in COVID-19. Libraries were prepared by immunoSEQ multiplex PCR; TCRdb keeps only in-frame clonotypes and omits some of them. This sample has 150,000 to 250,000 clones, with 87% found just once. Sequenced sample: PBMCs or T cells enriched from blood (not recorded which). All receptors derive from a woman in her twenties or thirties who had recovered from COVID-19.

The chain carries TRBV7-2 and TRBJ1-4; D is unclear. Germline V gives CDR1 SGHTA, CDR2 FQGNSA. V shed 1 base and J shed 8 bases, with 14 bases lying between them. This CDR3 is built from 15 residues. CDR3 DNA sequence: TGTGCCAGCAGCTTAGAGCCCGAACTTGTCGAAAAACTGTTTTTT. Amino acids: CASSLEPELVEKLFF.

The chain links TRBV29-1 to TRBJ1-3, with TRBD1 identical over 7 bases. This CDR3 spans 14 amino acids. The V segment lost 3 bases and the J segment 4 bases; nucleotides outside the gene matches: 6. Germline V gene sequence: CDR1 SQVTM, CDR2 ANQGSEA. The CDR3 is CSVDTGESGNTIYF. The CDR3 DNA sequence: TGCAGCGTTGACACAGGGGAATCCGGAAACACCATATATTTT.

The genes are TRBV6-5 and TRBJ1-6, with a possible D match to TRBD1 (6 bases). The V gene's germline CDR1 is MNHEY and CDR2 SVGAGI. The V end lost 0 bases, the J end lost 7 bases, and 13 bases lay between the germline ends. The CDR3 loop spans 16 amino acids. The CDR3, as DNA: TGTGCCAGCAGTTACTCGAGAGGGACACCAAATTCACCCCTCCACTTT. It yields the protein CASSYSRGTPNSPLHF.